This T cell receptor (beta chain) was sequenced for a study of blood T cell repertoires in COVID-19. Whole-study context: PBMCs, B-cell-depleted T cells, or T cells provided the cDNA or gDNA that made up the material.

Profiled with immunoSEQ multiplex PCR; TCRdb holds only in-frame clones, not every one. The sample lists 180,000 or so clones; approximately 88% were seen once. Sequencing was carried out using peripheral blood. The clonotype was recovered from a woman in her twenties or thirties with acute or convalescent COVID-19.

CDR3 nucleotide sequence: TGTGCCTCCCTAAACCAGCAGGGCGGCTACGAGCAGTACTTC. It is translated as CASLNQQGGYEQYF. The gene calls are TRBV30 and TRBJ2-7; D is possibly TRBD1 (5 bases). The V gene's germline CDR1 is GTSNPN and CDR2 SVGIG (reference sequence). Trimming removed 7 bases from V and 3 bases from J, with 19 bases in between. This CDR3 has 14 amino acids.